This is a list of T cell receptor beta chains from one sample in a study of blood T cell repertoires in COVID-19. TCRdb's table, derived via immunoSEQ multiplex PCR, lists solely in-frame clones and lacks some. The sample shows approximately 330,000 clones, roughly 86% of them seen only once. Sequences were obtained from peripheral blood. These receptors were obtained from a man under 40 with COVID-19, enrolled during active disease. Each CDR3 is given without its conserved first and last residue. D genes are given only for firm matches.

d_call,v_call,cdr3_aa
NA,TRBV12-5,ASGLVLGLSNYGYT
TRBD1,TRBV13,ASYLSGQGSYEQY
TRBD1,TRBV7-2,ASTLDRGLGEQY
NA,TRBV11-2,ASSLAPPRETQY
NA,TRBV1,TSSPQRASGGTTDTQY
NA,TRBV7-3,ASSLAGSPGGAEAF
TRBD1,TRBV5-1,ASSLDGTGSGANVLT
NA,TRBV24-1,ATSDLIDSLNEQF
NA,TRBV7-2,ASSLGTHNTEAF
TRBD2,TRBV9,ASSVWGGNEQF
NA,TRBV2,ARSKNTEAF
NA,TRBV4-1,ASSHSTANPYEQY
TRBD2,TRBV10-3,AISTSGMTDTQY
TRBD1,TRBV19,ASSINRGLNEQF
NA,TRBV7-9,ASSSTGSTDTQY
NA,TRBV7-8,ASSLGLGLGELF
TRBD1,TRBV7-2,ASSLDRGPYNEQF
NA,TRBV11-2,ASSLIPDTEQY
NA,TRBV19,ASSIWGQGANQPQH
TRBD1,TRBV18,ASSRLSGQASYEQY
TRBD1,TRBV2,AGTGEGIPEAF